This T cell receptor beta chain emerged from a study of cytomegalovirus exposure and HLA in healthy donors. Study-wide results and caveats: Reports state that TCR beta sequences accurately predicted most subjects' HLA-A and HLA-B alleles. In vitro data verified a few CMV-associated chains as specific for CMV antigens. Reportedly, diagnosis of cytomegalovirus status by the classifier showed high specificity and sensitivity.

In the PCR, 60 Vbeta and 13 Jbeta primers were used. The assay was immunoSEQ multiplex PCR, and TCRdb's table has in-frame clones only and misses some. The sample has over 100,000 clones, around 80% seen once. Germline V gene data show CDR1 as SGHRS and CDR2 as YFSETQ. The V segment lost 5 bases and the J segment 6 bases; nucleotides outside the gene matches: 4. There are 14 residues in the CDR3. As to this clone: The target antigen is unknown.

The chain is built from TRBV5-1 and TRBJ1-5, with 11 nucleotides matching TRBD1. The sample consisted of PBMCs. This TCR came from a female donor in good health and CMV-seropositive. CDR3 sequence reads: CASSSGTGGQPQHF. Written as DNA, the CDR3 is TGCGCCAGCAGTTCCGGGACAGGGGGTCAGCCCCAGCATTTT.